A single sample gave rise to the 8 T cell receptor beta chains below, sequenced in a study of blood T cell repertoires in COVID-19. Assay: immunoSEQ multiplex PCR; the TCRdb copy retains only in-frame clones and omits some. Among around 170,000 clones, around 88% were seen once, and the ten largest hold 4% to 5%. The sequencing input was peripheral blood. Receptors originate from a woman aged 25 to 39 with acute or convalescent COVID-19.

The CDR3 reads CSVDPGSSYNEQFF. CDR3 bases: TGCAGCGTTGACCCGGGAAGCTCCTACAATGAGCAGTTCTTC. The chain joins TRBV29-1 to TRBJ2-1; D possibly corresponds to TRBD2 (5 bases). V was cut by 3 bases and J by 0 bases, with 9 bases left in between. Germline V gene lookup returns CDR1 SQVTM and CDR2 ANQGSEA. This CDR3 contains 14 residues.

The chain recombines TRBV6-6 with TRBJ2-5; unclear D gene. Germline V gene data show CDR1 as MNHNY and CDR2 as SVGAGI (reference sequence). Trimming pared 5 bases from V and 1 base from J, leaving 5 bases between. This CDR3 is built from 12 residues. This CDR3 is CASSPTQETQYF. CDR3 nucleotides: TGTGCCAGCAGTCCTACCCAAGAGACCCAGTACTTC.

The chain recombines TRBV7-9 with TRBJ2-1; 7 bases are a match to TRBD1. Germline V gene sequence: CDR1 SEHNR, CDR2 FQNEAQ (reference sequence). The junction had 7 bases not matched to a gene; V was cut back by 7 bases and J by 7 bases. The CDR3 loop spans 13 amino acids. The CDR3 protein is CASMRGLRNEQFF. Written as DNA, the CDR3 is TGTGCCAGCATGAGGGGGCTTCGGAATGAGCAGTTCTTC.

The chain combines TRBV28 with TRBJ1-2; no definite D call. Deletions cut 6 bases from V and 4 bases from J, with 15 bases between. Per germline, CDR1 MDHEN and CDR2 SYDVKM. The CDR3 loop spans 14 amino acids. The CDR3 coding sequence is TGTGCCAGCAGCGCTTTACCTAGGTTCTATGGCTACACCTTC. Protein sequence: CASSALPRFYGYTF.

This chain uses TRBV27 with TRBJ1-2; 7 bases line up with TRBD1. The germline gives CDR1 MNHEY, CDR2 SMNVEV (reference sequence). The ends lost 4 bases at V and 3 bases at J; junction bases unmatched: 5. CDR3 size: 14 residues. Here the CDR3 DNA reads TGTGCCAGCAGTTCCCGGACAGGTCACTATGGCTACACCTTC. It is translated as CASSSRTGHYGYTF.

The V gene is TRBV20-1, the J gene TRBJ1-2, with 7 bases that match TRBD1. The CDR3 sequence is 15 residues long. Germline V gene lookup returns CDR1 DFQATT and CDR2 SNEGSKA (reference sequence). V shed 3 bases, J shed 4 bases, and the junction held 11 bases outside the gene matches. In DNA form, the CDR3 reads TGCAGTGCTAGTGCCACTTTGGACAGGACCTATGGCTACACCTTC. Amino acid sequence: CSASATLDRTYGYTF.

The chain links TRBV30 to TRBJ2-3; D is unclear. The V end lost 2 bases, the J end lost 2 bases, and 11 bases lay between the germline ends. Germline CDR1 GTSNPN, CDR2 SVGIG (reference sequence). The CDR3 is 14 residues long. The CDR3 nucleotides are TGTGCCTGGAGTATTTCTAAATCCACAGATACGCAGTATTTT. It yields the protein CAWSISKSTDTQYF. The variable domain in full, with the rest retrieved from reference TRBV30 and TRBJ2-3, is SQTIHQWPATLVQPVGSPLSLECTVEGTSNPNLYWYRQAAGRGLQLLFYSVGIGQISSEVPQNLSASRPQDRQFILSSKKLLLSDSGFYLCAWSISKSTDTQYFGPGTRLTVL.

The genes are TRBV5-1 and TRBJ2-5, with D tentatively TRBD2 (6 bases). V shed 0 bases and J shed 3 bases, with 18 bases lying between them. The CDR3 has 17 amino acids. In germline, CDR1 is SGHRS, CDR2 YFSETQ. The CDR3 loop reads CASSLGRGLGSKETQYF. CDR3 nucleotide sequence: TGCGCCAGCAGCTTGGGACGGGGACTCGGGTCTAAAGAGACCCAGTACTTC.